This T cell receptor (beta chain) was found in a study of siplizumab effects on memory and regulatory T cells (dated by TCRdb to about 2019). About the full investigation: The effect of the anti-CD2 antibody siplizumab on alloreactive T-cell subsets was examined in allogeneic mixed lymphocyte reactions constructed from human PBMCs. Here is what the overall study found, with its caveats: Sequences below about 10^-5 frequency were poorly captured, so only a minor fraction of alloreactive clones could be mapped to unstimulated subsets. Among mappable alloreactive CD4+ clones, the Treg-derived fraction averaged about 75% with siplizumab versus about 25% in control reactions. The suppressive function of proliferating Tregs from siplizumab cultures was not functionally confirmed. Roughly 80-97% of proliferating CD4+ or CD8+ clones could not be assigned a naive or memory phenotype. The cumulative frequency of alloreactive sequences traceable to unstimulated CD4+ memory T cells was significantly reduced by siplizumab. Greater diversity appeared to be present in unstimulated naive T cells than in memory T cells, and a substantial contribution to the alloresponse seemed to be made by naive cells.

Additional sequencing covered unstimulated subsets from a few donor pairs, namely CD8+ effector memory, CD4+ naive, CD8+ TEMRA, CD4+ memory and CD8+ naive. Sorted unstimulated T cells and proliferating T cells recovered from mixed lymphocyte reactions were subjected to TCRbeta CDR3 sequencing. Fresh whole blood from some ten HLA-typed healthy donors was used as the source from which PBMCs were isolated. Libraries were built with the immunoSEQ multiplex PCR assay. Roughly 100,000 TCR templates per sample were assayed by the deep sequencing platform. Genomic DNA extracted from sorted T cells was used for TCRbeta CDR3 sequencing. Concerning the study's data processing: The R programming language was used for clonal analysis of the TCRbeta CDR3 data. Unstimulated samples were compared with post-reaction CFSE-low samples to define alloreactive CD4+ and CD8+ clones. Alloreactive CD4+ clones were assigned to regulatory or non-regulatory origin by matching sequences to sorted unstimulated Treg and non-Treg repertoires. TCRdb limited this immuneACCESS table to in-frame rearrangements with V and J called. A share of clones is missing; checked studies link under half to unresolved V genes, and the rest is unexplained. That table supplies the V and J calls and clone size; D and trimming were determined from the DNA. The sample table lists tens of thousands of clones, 83% of them with a count of one. About 3.5% of the sample is held by the ten biggest clonotypes.

Of note for this clone: Its binding antigen is unknown. The junction and the germline gene differ at one end; a read error may be behind it.

The CDR3 runs 14 amino acids, cysteine and phenylalanine included. Kept here is only the CDR3 DNA, which spans 42 bases and is read in frame from base 1. The chain employs TRBV23-1 and TRBJ2-3, with the D gene call left open. TRBV23-1 has ORF status, its function being uncertain. The receptor was isolated from a human donor in good health. The source material was memory CD4+ T cells sorted from blood. Reading the label with the study, this specimen's cell subset or site is: unstimulated CD4+ memory T cells. The CDR3 sequence is CASSQWGSIDTQYF. Here is the DNA: TGCGCCAGCAGTCAATGGGGAAGCATAGATACGCAGTATTTT.